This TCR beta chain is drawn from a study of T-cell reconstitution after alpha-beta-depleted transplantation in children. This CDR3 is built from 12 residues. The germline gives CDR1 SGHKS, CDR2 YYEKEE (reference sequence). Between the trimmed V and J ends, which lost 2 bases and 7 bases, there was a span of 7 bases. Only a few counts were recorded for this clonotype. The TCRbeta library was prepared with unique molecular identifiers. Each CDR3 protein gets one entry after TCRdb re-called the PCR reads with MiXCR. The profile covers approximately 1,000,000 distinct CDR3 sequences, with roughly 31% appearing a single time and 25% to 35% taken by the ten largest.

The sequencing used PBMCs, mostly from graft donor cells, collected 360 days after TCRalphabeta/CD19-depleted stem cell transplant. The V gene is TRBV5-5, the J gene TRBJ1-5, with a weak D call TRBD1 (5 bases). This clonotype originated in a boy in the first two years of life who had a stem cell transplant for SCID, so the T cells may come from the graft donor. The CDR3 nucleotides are TGTGCCAGCAGCTTTCAGGGACAGCCCCAGCATTTT. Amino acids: CASSFQGQPQHF.